A selection of T cell receptor beta chains follows, all from one sample in a study of OX40 agonist ivuxolimab in advanced cancers. The table came from immunoSEQ multiplex PCR; TCRdb's copy has only in-frame clones and leaves some out. The sample gives approximately 90,000 clones, over 75% of which show up once; about 0.3% is in the top ten. The input for sequencing was CD4+ or CD8+ T cells sorted from blood, taken in a trial of the OX40 agonist ivuxolimab. These receptors came from an adult with an advanced solid tumor such as melanoma, head and neck, liver or kidney cancer. Both conserved end residues are part of each CDR3. D genes are given only for firm matches. Part of the rows lack a size; the others show once, few, many or a class for expanded clones.

V	J	size	D	DNA	CDR3
TRBV6-4	TRBJ2-3	-	TRBD2	TGTGCCAGCAGTGACAGGCCGGGGGGGCCTGGGGATACGCAGTATTTT	CASSDRPGGPGDTQYF
TRBV7-2	TRBJ2-1	-	-	TGTGCCAGCAGCTTATTTCAGGGGCCCAATGAGCAGTTCTTC	CASSLFQGPNEQFF
TRBV7-2	TRBJ2-3	-	TRBD2	TGTGCCAGCAGCCTTTTAGCGGGGGGTAGCACAGATACGCAGTATTTT	CASSLLAGGSTDTQYF
TRBV7-9	TRBJ1-2	-	-	TGTGCCAGCAGCTTAACAGGGATAGCGACTGGCTACACCTTC	CASSLTGIATGYTF
TRBV11-2	TRBJ2-1	-	-	TGTGCCAGCAGCTCCTACAACAATGAGCAGTTCTTC	CASSSYNNEQFF
TRBV7-7	TRBJ2-5	-	-	TGTGCTAGCAGCTTAAGCGGTATAGGAACTCAAGAGACCCAGTACTTC	CASSLSGIGTQETQYF
TRBV5-1	TRBJ1-2	-	-	TGCGCCAGCAGCCCGACCGCTGGTAGCTATGGCTACACCTTC	CASSPTAGSYGYTF
TRBV9	TRBJ1-2	once	-	TGTGCCAGCAGCGTAGATTGGGCAGGCCAGGGGCGCTACACCTTC	CASSVDWAGQGRYTF
TRBV5-6	TRBJ2-3	-	-	TGTGCCAGCAGCTTTGGCGGACTCAGGGATACGCAGTATTTT	CASSFGGLRDTQYF
TRBV11-2	TRBJ2-6	-	-	TGTGCCAGCAGCCAGCCCGGGGACGCTGGGGCCAACGTCCTGACTTTC	CASSQPGDAGANVLTF
TRBV18	TRBJ2-1	-	TRBD2	TGTGCCAGCTTTATCACCACGGTCCGGGGGGGCCGGAATGAGCAGTTCTTC	CASFITTVRGGRNEQFF
TRBV9	TRBJ2-3	-	TRBD2	TGTGCCAGCAGCGTAGCTTGGGGAGGTAGCGGGGGACCAAGCACAGATACGCAGTATTTT	CASSVAWGGSGGPSTDTQYF
TRBV19	TRBJ1-1	-	TRBD1	TGTGCCAGCTCGACAGGGGGGAAGAACACTGAAGCTTTCTTT	CASSTGGKNTEAFF
TRBV5-8	TRBJ2-3	-	-	TGTGCCAGCAGCTACGGACCGCCCGTCACAGATACGCAGTATTTT	CASSYGPPVTDTQYF
TRBV5-1	TRBJ1-4	-	-	TGCGCCAGCAGCTTGGGACAGACTTCGGGAGAAAAACTGTTTTTT	CASSLGQTSGEKLFF
TRBV11-2	TRBJ1-6	-	-	TGTGCCAGCACCCACCTATCCGGGGCCTATAATTCACCCCTCCACTTT	CASTHLSGAYNSPLHF
TRBV29-1	TRBJ1-4	-	-	TGCAGCGTTCTGCCGGGGGGGGCTAATGAAAAACTGTTTTTT	CSVLPGGANEKLFF